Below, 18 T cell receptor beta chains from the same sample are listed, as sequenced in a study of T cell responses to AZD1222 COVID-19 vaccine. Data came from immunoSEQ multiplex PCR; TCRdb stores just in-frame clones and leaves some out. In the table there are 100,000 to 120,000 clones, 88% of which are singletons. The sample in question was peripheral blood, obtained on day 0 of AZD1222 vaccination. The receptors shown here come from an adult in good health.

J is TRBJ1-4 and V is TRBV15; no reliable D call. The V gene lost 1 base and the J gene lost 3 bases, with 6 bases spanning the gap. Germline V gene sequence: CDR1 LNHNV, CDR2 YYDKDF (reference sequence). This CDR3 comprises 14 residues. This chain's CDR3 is CATSRADPNEKLFF. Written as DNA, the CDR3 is TGTGCCACCAGCAGAGCAGACCCTAATGAAAAACTGTTTTTT.

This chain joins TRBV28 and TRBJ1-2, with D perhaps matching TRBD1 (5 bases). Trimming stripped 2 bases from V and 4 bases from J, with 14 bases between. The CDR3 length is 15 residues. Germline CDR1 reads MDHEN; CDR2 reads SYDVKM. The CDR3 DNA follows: TGTGCCAGCAGTTTAGCACAGGTCATACTCTATGGCTACACCTTC. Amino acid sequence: CASSLAQVILYGYTF.

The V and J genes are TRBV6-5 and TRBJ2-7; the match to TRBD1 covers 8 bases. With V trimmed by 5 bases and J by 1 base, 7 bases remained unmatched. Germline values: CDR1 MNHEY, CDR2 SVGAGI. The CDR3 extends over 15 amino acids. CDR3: CASSSQGAGSYEQYF. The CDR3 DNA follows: TGTGCCAGCAGTAGTCAGGGGGCCGGGTCCTACGAGCAGTACTTC.

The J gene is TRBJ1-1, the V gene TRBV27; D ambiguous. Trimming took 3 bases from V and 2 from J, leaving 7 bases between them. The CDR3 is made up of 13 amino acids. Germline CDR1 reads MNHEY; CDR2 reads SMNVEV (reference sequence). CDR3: CASSFQDNTEAFF. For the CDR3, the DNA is TGTGCCAGCAGTTTTCAGGACAACACTGAAGCTTTCTTT.

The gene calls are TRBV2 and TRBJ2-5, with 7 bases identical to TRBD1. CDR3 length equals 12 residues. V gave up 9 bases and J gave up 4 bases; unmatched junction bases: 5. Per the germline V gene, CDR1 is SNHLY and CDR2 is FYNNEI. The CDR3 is CASEGAGETQYF. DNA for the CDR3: TGTGCCAGTGAGGGGGCAGGAGAGACCCAGTACTTC.

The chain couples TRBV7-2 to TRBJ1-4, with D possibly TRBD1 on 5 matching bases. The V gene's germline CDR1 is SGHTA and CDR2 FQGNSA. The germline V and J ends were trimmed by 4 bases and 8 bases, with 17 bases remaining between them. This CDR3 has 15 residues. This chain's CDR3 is CASSSGGAAGEKLFF. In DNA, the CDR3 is TGTGCCAGCAGCTCCGGGGGAGCGGCGGGGGAAAAACTGTTTTTT.

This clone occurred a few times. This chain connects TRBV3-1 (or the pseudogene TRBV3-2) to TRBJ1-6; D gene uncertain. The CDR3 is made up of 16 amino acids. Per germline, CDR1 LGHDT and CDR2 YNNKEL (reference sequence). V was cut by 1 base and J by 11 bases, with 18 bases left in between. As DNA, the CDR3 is TGTGCCAGCAGCCAAGGCTTGGGAGGAACCTTAACACCCCTCCACTTT. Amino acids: CASSQGLGGTLTPLHF.

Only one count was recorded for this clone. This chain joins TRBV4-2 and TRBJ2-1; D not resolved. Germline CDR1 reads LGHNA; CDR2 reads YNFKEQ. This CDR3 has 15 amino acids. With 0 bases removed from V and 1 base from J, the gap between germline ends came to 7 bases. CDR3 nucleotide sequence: TGTGCCAGCAGCCAAGAAGACCGATCCTACAATGAGCAGTTCTTC. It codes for CASSQEDRSYNEQFF.

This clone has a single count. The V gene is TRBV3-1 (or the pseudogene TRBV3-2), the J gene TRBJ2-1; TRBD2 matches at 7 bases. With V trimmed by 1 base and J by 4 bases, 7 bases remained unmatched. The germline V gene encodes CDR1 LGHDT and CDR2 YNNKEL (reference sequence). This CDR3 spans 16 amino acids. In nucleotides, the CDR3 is TGTGCCAGCAGCCAAGGGTTGAGGCGGGGGTACAATGAGCAGTTCTTC. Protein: CASSQGLRRGYNEQFF.

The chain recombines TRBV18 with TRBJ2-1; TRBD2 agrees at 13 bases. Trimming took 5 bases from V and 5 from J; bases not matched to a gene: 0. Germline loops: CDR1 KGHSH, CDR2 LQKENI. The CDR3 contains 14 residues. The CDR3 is CASSGLAGDNEQFF. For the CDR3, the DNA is TGTGCCAGCTCAGGACTAGCGGGAGACAATGAGCAGTTCTTC.

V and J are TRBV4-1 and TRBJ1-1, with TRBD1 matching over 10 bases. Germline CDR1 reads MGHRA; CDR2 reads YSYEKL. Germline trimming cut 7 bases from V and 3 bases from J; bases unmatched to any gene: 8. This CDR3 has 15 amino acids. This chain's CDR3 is CASNPGTGVDTEAFF. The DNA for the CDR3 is TGCGCCAGCAACCCGGGGACAGGGGTGGACACTGAAGCTTTCTTT.

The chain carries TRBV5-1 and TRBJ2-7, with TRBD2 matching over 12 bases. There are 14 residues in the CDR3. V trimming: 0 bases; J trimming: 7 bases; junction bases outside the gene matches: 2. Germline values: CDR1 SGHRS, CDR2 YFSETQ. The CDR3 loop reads CASSLDLAGGEQYF. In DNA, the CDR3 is TGCGCCAGCAGCTTGGACCTAGCGGGAGGGGAGCAGTACTTC.

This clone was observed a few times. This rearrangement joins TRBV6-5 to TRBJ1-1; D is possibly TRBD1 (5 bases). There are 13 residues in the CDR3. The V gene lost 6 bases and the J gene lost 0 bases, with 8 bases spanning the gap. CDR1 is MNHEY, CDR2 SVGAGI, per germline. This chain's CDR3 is CASRTGVNTEAFF. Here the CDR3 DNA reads TGTGCCAGCAGAACGGGGGTGAACACTGAAGCTTTCTTT.

This CDR3 reads CAWRDRGRNYGYTF. CDR3 sequence (DNA): TGTGCCTGGAGGGACAGGGGGAGAAACTATGGCTACACCTTC. This chain joins TRBV30 and TRBJ1-2, with 10 bases lining up with TRBD1. There are 14 residues in the CDR3. With 3 bases clipped from V and 2 bases from J, the junction kept 3 bases outside the gene matches. Per germline, CDR1 GTSNPN and CDR2 SVGIG (reference sequence).

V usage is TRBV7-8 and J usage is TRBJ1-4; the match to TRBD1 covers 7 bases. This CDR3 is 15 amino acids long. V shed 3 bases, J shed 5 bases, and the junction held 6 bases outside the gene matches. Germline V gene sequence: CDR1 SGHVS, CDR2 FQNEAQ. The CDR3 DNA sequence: TGTGCCAGCAGCTTGGGGACAGTTATAAATGAAAAACTGTTTTTT. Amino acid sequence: CASSLGTVINEKLFF.

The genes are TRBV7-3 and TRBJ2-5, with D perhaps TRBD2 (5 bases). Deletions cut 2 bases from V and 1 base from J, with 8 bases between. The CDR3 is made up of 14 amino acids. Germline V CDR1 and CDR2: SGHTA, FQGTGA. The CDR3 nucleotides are TGTGCCAGCAGCTTAGGACTCTCCCAAGAGACCCAGTACTTC. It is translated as CASSLGLSQETQYF.

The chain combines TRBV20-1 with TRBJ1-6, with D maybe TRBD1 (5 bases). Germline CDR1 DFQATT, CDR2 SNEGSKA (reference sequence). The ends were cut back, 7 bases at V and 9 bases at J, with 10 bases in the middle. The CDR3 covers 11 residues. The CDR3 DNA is TGCAGTGTGCAGGGAGGTTCACCCCTCCACTTT. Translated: CSVQGGSPLHF.

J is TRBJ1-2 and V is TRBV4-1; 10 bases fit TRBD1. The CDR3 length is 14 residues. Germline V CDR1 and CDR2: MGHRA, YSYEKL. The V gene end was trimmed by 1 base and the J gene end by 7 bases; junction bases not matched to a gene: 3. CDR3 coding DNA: TGCGCCAGCAGCCAAGGGACAGGGGGACTTGGCTACACCTTC. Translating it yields CASSQGTGGLGYTF.